These T cell receptor beta chains were read from a single sample in a study of monozygotic twins with inflammatory bowel disease. TCRdb reworked the 5' RACE reads into one entry per CDR3 protein, no DNA. This sample's clone table lists around 450,000 distinct CDR3 sequences. Specimen: blood. These receptors all come from a human donor with ulcerative colitis or Crohn's disease, or a healthy co-twin of an affected twin (not recorded which). Both conserved end residues are part of each CDR3.

J,V,CDR3
TRBJ1-2,TRBV5-1,CASSLLFRDSYGYTF
TRBJ2-5,TRBV6-5,CASSYLGGQETQYF
TRBJ2-1,TRBV18,CASSPGVVDEQFF
TRBJ2-5,TRBV6-2/TRBV6-3,CASSLGLAPPETQYF
TRBJ1-2,TRBV7-2,CASSARSGANYGYTF
TRBJ2-5,TRBV5-1,CASSLRPEDETQYF
TRBJ2-1,TRBV12-3/TRBV12-4,CASSFVGVGRDEQFF
TRBJ2-5,TRBV5-1,CASKLGGQETQYF
TRBJ2-7,TRBV12-3/TRBV12-4,CASSLGIGPYEQYF
TRBJ2-7,TRBV20-1,CSARDPTGTYEQYF
TRBJ1-1,TRBV20-1,CSAKALNTEAFF
TRBJ1-4,TRBV5-1,CASSFQGSRDEKLFF
TRBJ1-2,TRBV5-4,CASSLGVIQGAQDYGYTF
TRBJ2-7,TRBV27,CASSLLGRTYEQYF
TRBJ1-1,TRBV30,CAWSADRDTEAFF
TRBJ2-7,TRBV28,CASSGPLAGGFREQYF
TRBJ2-1,TRBV10-3,CAISDRGTDSYNEQFF